This T cell receptor (beta chain) comes out of a study of beta chain features in type 1 diabetes. Purity exceeded 95% in all sorted populations. Expressed TCRB transcripts were sequenced, since all the RNA that had been isolated was reverse transcribed. This table comes from immunoSEQ multiplex PCR, and its TCRdb copy is limited to in-frame clones, with some not included. The sample shows about 290,000 clones, about 7.8% of them seen only once. V was clipped by 3 bases and J by 15 bases, with 21 bases between them. The CDR3 sequence is 14 residues long. The germline CDR1 and CDR2 sequences are LNHDA and SQIVND (reference sequence). This clone was counted only a few times.

This TCR derives from a woman aged 18 to 35 in good health. Sequencing was performed on central memory CD4+ T cells from blood. The rearrangement uses TRBV19 and TRBJ2-1; possibly TRBD2 for D (6 bases). The CDR3: CASSMIEAGSEVFF. In DNA, the CDR3 is TGTGCCAGTAGTATGATTGAAGCGGGCTCCGAGGTGTTCTTC.